These T cell receptor beta chains were read from a single sample in a study of blood T cell repertoires in COVID-19. Assay: immunoSEQ multiplex PCR; the TCRdb copy retains only in-frame clones and omits some. Counted here are around 80,000 clones, approximately 81% occurring once; the ten biggest clones make up more than 4.5%. The sample taken for sequencing was peripheral blood. Receptors were obtained from a woman older than 75 with active or convalescent COVID-19. The CDR3 runs from the conserved cysteine through the conserved F or W. Each record gives: J gene, clone size, V gene, D gene, CDR3 DNA, CDR3 protein. D genes are given only for firm matches. Clone size is shown for a subset of rows, as once, few, many or a class of expanded clone.

J: TRBJ2-2
size: .
V: TRBV5-6
D: TRBD2
DNA: TGTGCCCAAGTCGCGGGGGGGCCGGCGAACACCGGGGAGCTGTTTTTT
CDR3: CAQVAGGPANTGELFF

J: TRBJ1-5
size: .
V: TRBV2
D: .
DNA: TGTGCCAGCAGGACCGGAGTAAATCAGCCCCAGCATTTT
CDR3: CASRTGVNQPQHF

J: TRBJ2-1
size: .
V: TRBV3-1/TRBV3-2
D: .
DNA: TGTGCCAGCAGCCAGGGTGCGCTCCTGGGCTATGAGCAGTTCTTC
CDR3: CASSQGALLGYEQFF

J: TRBJ2-7
size: .
V: TRBV20-1
D: .
DNA: TGCAGTCTAGGACTCGGTTACGAGCAGTACTTC
CDR3: CSLGLGYEQYF

J: TRBJ2-3
size: .
V: TRBV5-1
D: TRBD1
DNA: TGCGCCAGCAGGGGACAGGGCGCAGATACGCAGTATTTT
CDR3: CASRGQGADTQYF

J: TRBJ2-4
size: .
V: TRBV3-1/TRBV3-2
D: TRBD2
DNA: TGTGCCAGCGGACCTGGACTAGCCTTAGCCAAAAACATTCAGTACTTC
CDR3: CASGPGLALAKNIQYF

J: TRBJ2-1
size: .
V: TRBV19
D: TRBD1
DNA: TGTGCCAGTAGTTTACAGGGGGCAAACTACAATGAGCAGTTCTTC
CDR3: CASSLQGANYNEQFF

J: TRBJ1-1
size: few
V: TRBV5-4
D: .
DNA: TGTGCCAGCAGCTCTGGGACAATGAACACTGAAGCTTTCTTT
CDR3: CASSSGTMNTEAFF

J: TRBJ2-7
size: few
V: TRBV27
D: TRBD1
DNA: TGTGCCAGCAGTTTAATAGGACAGGGGAATTACGAGCAGTACTTC
CDR3: CASSLIGQGNYEQYF

J: TRBJ2-3
size: .
V: TRBV30
D: TRBD2
DNA: TGTGCCTGGAGTGTGGCCCGTGGAGGGACTAGTAGGACAGATACGCAGTATTTT
CDR3: CAWSVARGGTSRTDTQYF

J: TRBJ2-2
size: .
V: TRBV14
D: TRBD1
DNA: TGTGCCAGCAGCCCGGACAGGGGGCGCATACCCGGGGAGCTGTTTTTT
CDR3: CASSPDRGRIPGELFF

J: TRBJ1-1
size: .
V: TRBV25-1
D: .
DNA: TGTGCCAGCAGTGAAATTGTCAGGGGACCTATGAACACTGAAGCTTTCTTT
CDR3: CASSEIVRGPMNTEAFF

J: TRBJ2-7
size: .
V: TRBV5-1
D: TRBD1
DNA: TGCGCCAGCAGGGAGAGGACAGGGATATACGAGCAGTACTTC
CDR3: CASRERTGIYEQYF

J: TRBJ2-1
size: .
V: TRBV10-3
D: TRBD2
DNA: TGTGCCATCAGCAGATTACTAGCGGGAGATACCTACAATGAGCAGTTCTTC
CDR3: CAISRLLAGDTYNEQFF

J: TRBJ2-1
size: .
V: TRBV4-1
D: TRBD2
DNA: TGCGCCAGCAGCCAAGAAGCGGGAGTTAGTGAGCAGTTCTTC
CDR3: CASSQEAGVSEQFF

J: TRBJ1-2
size: .
V: TRBV3-1/TRBV3-2
D: .
DNA: TGTGCCAGCAGTCCAACTGTAGGCGGGTTAACGGCTAACTATGGCTACACCTTC
CDR3: CASSPTVGGLTANYGYTF

J: TRBJ1-2
size: .
V: TRBV12-3/TRBV12-4
D: .
DNA: TGTGCCAGCAGCCTGGGACTAACGGAGGGCTACACCTTC
CDR3: CASSLGLTEGYTF

J: TRBJ1-2
size: .
V: TRBV27
D: .
DNA: TGTGCCAGCAGTTTTGCCCCCGGGGGGCTAAACTATGGCTACACCTTC
CDR3: CASSFAPGGLNYGYTF

J: TRBJ2-5
size: .
V: TRBV5-1
D: TRBD2
DNA: TGCGCCAGCAGCTTGGGACGGGGGGGTGAAGAGACCCAGTACTTC
CDR3: CASSLGRGGEETQYF

J: TRBJ1-4
size: once
V: TRBV6-5
D: .
DNA: TGTGCCAGCAGTTATAGACAGGCCTCTAATGAAAAACTGTTTTTT
CDR3: CASSYRQASNEKLFF

J: TRBJ1-3
size: few
V: TRBV7-9
D: .
DNA: TGTGCCAGCAGCCAGAACAGGGATGAAGGGAACACCATATATTTT
CDR3: CASSQNRDEGNTIYF

J: TRBJ2-7
size: .
V: TRBV28
D: TRBD2
DNA: TGTGCCAGCAGTTTTTCGTCCGGGGGGGGGCGCGAGCAGTACTTC
CDR3: CASSFSSGGGREQYF

J: TRBJ2-3
size: .
V: TRBV28
D: .
DNA: TGTGCCAGCACGGAGGGATGGGGGATAGATACGCAGTATTTT
CDR3: CASTEGWGIDTQYF

J: TRBJ1-1
size: .
V: TRBV2
D: .
DNA: TGTGCCAGCAGTGACGGGGGGCCTGTTGGCACTGAAGCTTTCTTT
CDR3: CASSDGGPVGTEAFF

J: TRBJ1-2
size: .
V: TRBV5-6
D: TRBD1
DNA: TGTGCCAGCAGTCACGACAGGGTCGGCGTCGGCTACACCTTC
CDR3: CASSHDRVGVGYTF

J: TRBJ2-1
size: .
V: TRBV6-5
D: TRBD2
DNA: TGTGCCAGCGGACGCGGGGGTAATTACAATGAGCAGTTCTTC
CDR3: CASGRGGNYNEQFF

J: TRBJ1-2
size: .
V: TRBV10-3
D: .
DNA: TGTGCCATCAGTAGCGACCCGAACTATGGCTACACCTTC
CDR3: CAISSDPNYGYTF

J: TRBJ1-4
size: .
V: TRBV9
D: TRBD1
DNA: TGTGCCAGCAGCGTAGAAACAGGGGGCCGTGAAAAACTGTTTTTT
CDR3: CASSVETGGREKLFF

J: TRBJ1-2
size: .
V: TRBV18
D: TRBD1
DNA: TGTGCCAGCTCACCACAGAGACAGGGAAGGGACGGCTACACCTTC
CDR3: CASSPQRQGRDGYTF

J: TRBJ2-6
size: .
V: TRBV7-9
D: TRBD1
DNA: TGTGCCAGCAGCCTGGGACAGGGAGCTCTTGGGGCCAACGTCCTGACTTTC
CDR3: CASSLGQGALGANVLTF

J: TRBJ1-2
size: .
V: TRBV19
D: TRBD1
DNA: TGTGCCAGTAGCGACAGGGGGAGTCCAACTAACTATGGCTACACCTTC
CDR3: CASSDRGSPTNYGYTF